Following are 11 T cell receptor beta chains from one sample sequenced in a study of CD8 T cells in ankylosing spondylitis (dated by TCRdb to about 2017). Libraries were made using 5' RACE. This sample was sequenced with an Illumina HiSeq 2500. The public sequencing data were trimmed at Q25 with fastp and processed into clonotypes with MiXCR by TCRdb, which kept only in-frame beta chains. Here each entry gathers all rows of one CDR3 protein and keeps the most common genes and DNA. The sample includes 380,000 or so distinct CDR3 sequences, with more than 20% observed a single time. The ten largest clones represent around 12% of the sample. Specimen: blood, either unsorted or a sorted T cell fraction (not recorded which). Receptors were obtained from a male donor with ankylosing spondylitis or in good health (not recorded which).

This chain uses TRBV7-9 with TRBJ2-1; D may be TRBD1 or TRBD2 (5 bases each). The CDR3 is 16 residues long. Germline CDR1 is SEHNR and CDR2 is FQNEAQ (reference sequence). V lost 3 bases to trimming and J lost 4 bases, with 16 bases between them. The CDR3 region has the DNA TGTGCCAGCAGCTTTGGTGTGGGGGATCGATACAATGAGCAGTTCTTC. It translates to CASSFGVGDRYNEQFF.

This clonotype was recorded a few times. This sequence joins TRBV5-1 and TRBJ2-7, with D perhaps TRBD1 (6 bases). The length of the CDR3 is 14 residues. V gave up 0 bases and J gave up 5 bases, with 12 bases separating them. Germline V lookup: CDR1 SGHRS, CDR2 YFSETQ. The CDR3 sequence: CASSLAQGMNEQYF. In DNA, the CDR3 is TGCGCCAGCAGCTTGGCCCAGGGGATGAACGAGCAGTACTTC.

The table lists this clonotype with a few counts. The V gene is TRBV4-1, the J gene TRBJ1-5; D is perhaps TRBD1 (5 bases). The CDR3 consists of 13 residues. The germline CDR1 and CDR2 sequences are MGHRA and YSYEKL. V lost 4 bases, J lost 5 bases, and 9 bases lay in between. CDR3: CASSPGFDQPQHF. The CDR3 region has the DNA TGCGCCAGCAGCCCAGGGTTCGATCAGCCCCAGCATTTT.

The CDR3 sequence: CASSLWGEVGQETQYF. The CDR3 DNA sequence: TGTGCCAGCAGCTTATGGGGAGAAGTAGGTCAAGAGACCCAGTACTTC. This chain connects TRBV13 to TRBJ2-5; D may be TRBD2 (5 bases). The CDR3 contains 16 residues. V gave up 2 bases and J gave up 2 bases, with 15 bases separating them. Germline V CDR1 and CDR2: PRHDT, FYEKMQ (reference sequence). The full variable domain, its missing parts supplied by reference TRBV13 and TRBJ2-5, is AAGVIQSPRHLIKEKRETATLKCYPIPRHDTVYWYQQGPGQDPQFLISFYEKMQSDKGSIPDRFSAQQFSDYHSELNMSSLELGDSALYFCASSLWGEVGQETQYFGPGTRLLVL.

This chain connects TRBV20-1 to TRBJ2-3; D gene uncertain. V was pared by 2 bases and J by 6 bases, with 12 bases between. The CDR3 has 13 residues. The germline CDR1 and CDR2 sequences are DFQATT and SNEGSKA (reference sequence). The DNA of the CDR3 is TGCAGTGCTAGAAAACCACACGCGGATACGCAGTATTTT. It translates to CSARKPHADTQYF.

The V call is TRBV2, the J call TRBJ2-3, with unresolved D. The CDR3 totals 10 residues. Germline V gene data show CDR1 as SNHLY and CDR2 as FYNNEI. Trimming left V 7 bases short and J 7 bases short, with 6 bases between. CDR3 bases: TGTGCCAGCATGGTCCATACGCAGTATTTT. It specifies CASMVHTQYF.

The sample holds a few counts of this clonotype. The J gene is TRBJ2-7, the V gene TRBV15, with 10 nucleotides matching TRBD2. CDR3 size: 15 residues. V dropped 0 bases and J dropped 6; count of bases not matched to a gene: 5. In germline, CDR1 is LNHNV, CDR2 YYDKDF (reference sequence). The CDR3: CATSRDASGGGEQYF. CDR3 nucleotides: TGTGCCACCAGCAGAGACGCTAGCGGGGGAGGCGAGCAGTACTTC.

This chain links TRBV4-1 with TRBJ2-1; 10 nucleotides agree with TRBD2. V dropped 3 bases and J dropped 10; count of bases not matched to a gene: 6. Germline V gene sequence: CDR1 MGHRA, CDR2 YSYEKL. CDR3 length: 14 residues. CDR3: CASSHLAGALEQFF. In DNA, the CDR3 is TGCGCCAGCAGCCACCTAGCGGGGGCTTTGGAGCAGTTCTTC.

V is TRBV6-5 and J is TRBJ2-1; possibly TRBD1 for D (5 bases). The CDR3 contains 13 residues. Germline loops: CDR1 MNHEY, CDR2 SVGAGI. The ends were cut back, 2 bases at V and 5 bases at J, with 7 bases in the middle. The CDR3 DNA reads TGTGCCAGCAGTTACGACAGAAACAATGAGCAGTTCTTC. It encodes CASSYDRNNEQFF.

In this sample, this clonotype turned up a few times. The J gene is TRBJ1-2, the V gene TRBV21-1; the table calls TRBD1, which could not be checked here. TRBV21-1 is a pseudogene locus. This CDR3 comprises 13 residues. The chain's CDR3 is CATRWDRGHGYTF. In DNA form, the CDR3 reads TGTGCCACTCGATGGGACAGGGGGCATGGCTACACCTTC.

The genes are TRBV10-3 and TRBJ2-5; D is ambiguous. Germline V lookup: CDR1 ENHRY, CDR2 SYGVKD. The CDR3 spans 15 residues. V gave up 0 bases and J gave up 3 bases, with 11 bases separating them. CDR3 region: CAISESRLGEETQYF. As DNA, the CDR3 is TGTGCCATCAGTGAGTCGAGACTTGGAGAAGAGACCCAGTACTTC.